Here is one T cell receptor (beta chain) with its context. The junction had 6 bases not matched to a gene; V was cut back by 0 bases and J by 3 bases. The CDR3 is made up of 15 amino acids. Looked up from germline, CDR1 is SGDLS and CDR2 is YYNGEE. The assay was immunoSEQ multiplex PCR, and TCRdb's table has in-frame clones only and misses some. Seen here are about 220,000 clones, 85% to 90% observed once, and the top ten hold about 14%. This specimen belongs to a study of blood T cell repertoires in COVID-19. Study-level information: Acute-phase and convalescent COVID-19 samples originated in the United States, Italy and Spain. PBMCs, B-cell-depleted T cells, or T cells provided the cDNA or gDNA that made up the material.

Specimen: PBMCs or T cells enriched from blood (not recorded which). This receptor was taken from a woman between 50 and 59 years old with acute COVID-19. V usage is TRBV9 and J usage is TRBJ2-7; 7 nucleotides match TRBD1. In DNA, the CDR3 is TGTGCCAGCAGCGTAGGGGTGACAGGGTACTACGAGCAGTACTTC. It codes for CASSVGVTGYYEQYF.